This T cell receptor beta chain appears in the sequencing data of a study of Graves' ophthalmopathy and Graves' hyperthyroidism. Study-level background: Samples of peripheral blood were obtained at initial diagnosis, prior to treatment of any kind. Findings and caveats of the study: Blood also harbored most expanded thyroid clonotypes above 0.001 frequency.

PBMCs came from more than 8 ml of fresh peripheral blood. The table lists this clonotype with many counts. The antigen is unknown. Germline CDR1 and CDR2: SGHVS and FNYEAQ. The CDR3 contains 16 residues. J was trimmed by 7 bases and V by 1 base; bases with no gene match: 4. For repertoire sequencing, the TCR beta CDR3 regions were amplified from RNA transcripts. The authors performed first-round RT-PCR with HTBI primers and then a second-round multiplex PCR. Via MiXCR, TCRdb re-called the multiplex PCR reads, giving one row per CDR3 protein. The sample lists around 600,000 distinct CDR3 sequences; about two fifths were seen once.

The receptor was derived from an adult man with Graves' ophthalmopathy. The chain links TRBV7-6 to TRBJ1-6, with 10 bases matching TRBD1. Material for sequencing was peripheral blood. The CDR3 loop is CASSLGTGGINSPLHF. DNA of the CDR3: TGTGCCAGCAGCTTAGGGACAGGGGGTATCAATTCACCCCTCCACTTT.